These 9 T cell receptor beta chains were all obtained from the same sample, sequenced in a study of T-cell memory formation after mild COVID-19. TCRdb redid the calling of the 5' RACE reads with MiXCR, one entry per CDR3 protein. The repertoire includes about 60,000 distinct CDR3 sequences, 12% of them detected once, and around a quarter sits in the top ten. The specimen was PBMCs or a T cell subset sorted from them (not recorded which). These receptors all stem from a young man who had mild COVID-19 (a few samples of this study predate the infection). Cell type and time point are not known.

This sequence joins TRBV2 and TRBJ2-7; D may be TRBD1 or TRBD2 (5 bases each). Germline V lookup: CDR1 SNHLY, CDR2 FYNNEI. The CDR3 has 12 residues. V lost 5 bases to trimming and J lost 10 bases, with 15 bases between them. CDR3 bases: TGTGCCAGCAGTACGGAAGGGACGGACCAGTACGTC. It codes for CASSTEGTDQYV.

This clonotype was seen more than once but under ten times. The gene calls are TRBV5-6 and TRBJ2-5; no clear D. This CDR3 has 14 residues. Trimming left V 2 bases short and J 5 bases short, with 13 bases between. Per germline, CDR1 SGHDT and CDR2 YYEEEE. The CDR3 loop is CASSFPGWGETQYF. The CDR3 bases are TGTGCCAGCAGCTTTCCCGGGTGGGGTGAGACCCAGTACTTC.

The CDR3 region has the DNA TGTGCCAGCAGCTTAGTAGTGTTCGGCACAGATACGCAGTATTTT. It is translated as CASSLVVFGTDTQYF. V and J are TRBV7-2 and TRBJ2-3; no clear D gene. The length of the CDR3 is 15 residues. CDR1 and CDR2 (germline): SGHTA, FQGNSA. With 1 base removed from V and 1 base from J, the gap between germline ends came to 9 bases.

This clonotype was detected once. The gene calls are TRBV6-2 or TRBV6-3 and TRBJ2-2; maybe TRBD1 (5 bases). Germline CDR1 is MNHEY and CDR2 is SVGEGT. This CDR3 has 13 amino acids. The CDR3 region has the DNA TGTGACTCCAAGGGGTTAGGCACCGGGGAGCTGTTTTTT. Amino acids: CDSKGLGTGELFF.

In this sample, this clonotype turned up many times. J is TRBJ2-5 and V is TRBV7-9; 11 nucleotides match TRBD1. CDR1 SEHNR and CDR2 FQNEAQ come from the germline V gene (reference sequence). The CDR3 is 16 amino acids. The trim removed 2 bases at V and 3 bases at J, leaving 5 bases unmatched. The CDR3 DNA is TGTGCCAGCAGCTTAAGGGACAGGGGGTTGGAAGAGACCCAGTACTTC. It encodes CASSLRDRGLEETQYF.

This CDR3 reads CASGFTGQGYTGELFF. The CDR3 DNA reads as TGTGCCAGCGGATTTACGGGACAGGGGTACACCGGGGAGCTGTTTTTT. This chain links TRBV12-3 or TRBV12-4 with TRBJ2-2; 10 nucleotides align to TRBD1. Germline trimming cut 8 bases from V and 3 bases from J; bases unmatched to any gene: 9. CDR3 length: 16 amino acids.

This clonotype was seen once. This chain links TRBV20-1 with TRBJ2-1; D is unresolved. The CDR3 has 11 amino acids. Germline V gene sequence: CDR1 DFQATT, CDR2 SNEGSKA (reference sequence). The V and J ends lost 4 bases and 3 bases respectively, with 4 bases between them. The CDR3 coding sequence is TGCAGTGCTACAGACTACAATGAGCAGTTCTTC. Translated, it gives CSATDYNEQFF.

This clonotype was counted between two and nine times. This rearrangement joins TRBV7-3 to TRBJ2-1, with D possibly matching TRBD2 (5 bases). V lost 5 bases, J lost 7 bases, and 15 bases lay in between. Germline assignment: CDR1 SGHTA and CDR2 FQGTGA. The CDR3 is made up of 14 amino acids. The CDR3 loop reads CASSPRDHSNEQFF. The CDR3 nucleotides are TGTGCCAGCAGCCCCCGGGATCACTCTAATGAGCAGTTCTTC.

This clonotype came up many times. This sequence joins TRBV5-1 and TRBJ2-7, with TRBD2 matching over 10 bases. V gave up 4 bases and J gave up 6 bases; unmatched junction bases: 13. CDR3 length equals 16 residues. Germline lookup yields CDR1 SGHRS and CDR2 YFSETQ. In DNA form, the CDR3 reads TGCGCCAGCAGCCCATACCCTAGCGGGGGCTTTGTCGAGCAGTACGTC. The encoded protein is CASSPYPSGGFVEQYV.